The 9 T cell receptor beta chains below were found in one sample sequenced in a study of blood T cells in healthy people across ages. The authors ran a second PCR of about 6 to 11 cycles using a sample-barcoded 5' primer and a J-beta primer mix. Each CDR3 protein gets one entry after TCRdb re-called the 5' RACE reads with MiXCR. Of under 800,000 distinct CDR3 sequences listed, roughly 21% are singletons. Specimen: blood. The receptors come from a man in his 70s in good health.

The chain recombines TRBV7-6 with TRBJ2-5, with TRBD2 as a possible D gene (6 bases). Trimming pared 2 bases from V and 3 bases from J, leaving 10 bases between. Germline values: CDR1 SGHVS, CDR2 FNYEAQ. This CDR3 comprises 14 residues. Here the CDR3 reads CASSLYAGKETQYF. The CDR3 region has the DNA TGTGCCAGCAGCTTATACGCGGGGAAAGAGACCCAGTACTTC.

This clonotype was observed a handful of times. The chain couples TRBV7-6 to TRBJ2-5; 7 bases fit TRBD2. Unmatched junction bases numbered 3, after V lost 5 bases and J lost 3 bases. From germline, CDR1 is SGHVS and CDR2 FNYEAQ. The CDR3 loop spans 13 amino acids. CDR3 bases: TGTGCCAGCAGCCCCAGCGGGGAAGAGACCCAGTACTTC. This translates into CASSPSGEETQYF.

This clonotype has more than one count but fewer than ten. The rearrangement joins TRBV30 to TRBJ2-5; D is unresolved. Germline CDR1 reads GTSNPN; CDR2 reads SVGIG (reference sequence). The CDR3 contains 12 residues. V was shortened by 0 bases and J by 7 bases, with 9 bases between the two germline ends. The CDR3 spells CAWSVSPGTQYF. The CDR3 coding sequence is TGTGCCTGGAGTGTATCCCCCGGGACCCAGTACTTC.

In this sample, this clonotype turned up a few times. The chain couples TRBV6-5 to TRBJ2-7; D remains unclear. In germline, CDR1 is MNHEY, CDR2 SVGAGI. Trimming left V 2 bases short and J 6 bases short, with 5 bases between. The CDR3 length is 11 residues. The CDR3, as DNA: TGTGCCAGCAGTTACCGCGCCGAGCAGTACTTC. As protein: CASSYRAEQYF.

V gene TRBV20-1 combines with J gene TRBJ2-5; the match to TRBD2 covers 10 bases. After removal of 5 bases from V and 2 bases from J, the junction contained 5 bases not matched to a gene. This CDR3 region has 14 residues. Germline V gene sequence: CDR1 DFQATT, CDR2 SNEGSKA (reference sequence). CDR3 sequence: CSALAGGPQETQYF. The CDR3 nucleotides read TGCAGTGCTTTAGCGGGAGGCCCACAAGAGACCCAGTACTTC.

This clonotype has only a few counts. J is TRBJ2-5 and V is TRBV5-4, with D perhaps assigned TRBD1 or TRBD2 (5 bases each). Germline loops: CDR1 SGHNT, CDR2 YYREEE (reference sequence). This CDR3 has 14 residues. Trimming removed 0 bases at V and 6 bases at J, with 12 bases between. The CDR3 loop reads CASSLVGELKTQYF. CDR3 sequence (DNA): TGTGCCAGCAGCTTGGTGGGGGAGTTGAAGACCCAGTACTTC. Full variable domain (remainder filled in from reference TRBV5-4 and TRBJ2-5): ETGVTQSPTHLIKTRGQQVTLRCSSQSGHNTVSWYQQALGQGPQFIFQYYREEENGRGNFPPRFSGLQFPNYSSELNVNALELDDSALYLCASSLVGELKTQYFGPGTRLLVL.

This clonotype has only a few counts. The V and J genes are TRBV28 and TRBJ2-1; the D is unclear. The CDR3 loop spans 17 amino acids. Germline V gene sequence: CDR1 MDHEN, CDR2 SYDVKM. The V end lost 7 bases, the J end lost 0 bases, and 19 bases lay between the germline ends. The CDR3 DNA sequence: TGTGCCAGCATAACGGGCCGTTATGTGAGCTCCTACAATGAGCAGTTCTTC. Its protein is CASITGRYVSSYNEQFF.

The sample holds many counts of this clonotype. The chain employs TRBV18 and TRBJ2-5, with D perhaps assigned TRBD1 or TRBD2 (5 bases each). Trimming shortened V by 0 bases and J by 4 bases, and 15 bases separated the two germline ends. The CDR3 is 16 residues long. Germline V gene data show CDR1 as KGHSH and CDR2 as LQKENI. CDR3 loop: CASSPPRGDLRETQYF. The CDR3 DNA is TGTGCCAGCTCACCACCGAGAGGGGACCTGAGAGAGACCCAGTACTTC.

V is TRBV5-1 and J is TRBJ2-7, with 11 bases fitting TRBD2. The CDR3 sequence is 15 residues long. The V gene's germline CDR1 is SGHRS and CDR2 YFSETQ. J gave up 3 bases and V 4 bases, and 6 bases lay outside the gene matches. CDR3 DNA: TGCGCCAGCAGCCCTACTAGCGGGAGAGTCTACGAGCAGTACTTC. This gives the protein CASSPTSGRVYEQYF. The full variable domain, its missing parts supplied by reference TRBV5-1 and TRBJ2-7, is KAGVTQTPRYLIKTRGQQVTLSCSPISGHRSVSWYQQTPGQGLQFLFEYFSETQRNKGNFPGRFSGRQFSNSRSEMNVSTLELGDSALYLCASSPTSGRVYEQYFGPGTRLTVT.